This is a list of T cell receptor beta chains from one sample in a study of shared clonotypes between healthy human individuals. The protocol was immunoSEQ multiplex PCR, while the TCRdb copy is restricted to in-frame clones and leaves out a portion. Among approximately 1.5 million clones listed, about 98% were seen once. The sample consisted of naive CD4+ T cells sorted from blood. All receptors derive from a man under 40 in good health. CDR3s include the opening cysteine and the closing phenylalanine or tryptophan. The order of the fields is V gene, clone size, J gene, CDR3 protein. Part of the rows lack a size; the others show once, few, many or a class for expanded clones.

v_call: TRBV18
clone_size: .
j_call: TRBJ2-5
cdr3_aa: CASSPLSKETQYF

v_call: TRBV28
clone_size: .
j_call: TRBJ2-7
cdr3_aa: CASSSRWSGGSYEQYF

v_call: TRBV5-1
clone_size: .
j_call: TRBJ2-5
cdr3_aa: CASSLWVKRQETQYF

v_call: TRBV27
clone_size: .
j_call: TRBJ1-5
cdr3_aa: CASSLWGTTRGVNQPQHF

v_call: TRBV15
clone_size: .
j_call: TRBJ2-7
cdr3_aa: CATSRDMPPFPYEQYF

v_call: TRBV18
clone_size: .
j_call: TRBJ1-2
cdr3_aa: CASSPGQSDYGYTF

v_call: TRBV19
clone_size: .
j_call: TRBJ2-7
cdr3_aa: CASSIGRDRVYEQYF

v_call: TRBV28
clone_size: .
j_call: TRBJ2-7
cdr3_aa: CASRLFFGETMRDEQYF

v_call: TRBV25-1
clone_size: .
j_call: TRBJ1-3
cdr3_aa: CASSKTGVGNTIYF

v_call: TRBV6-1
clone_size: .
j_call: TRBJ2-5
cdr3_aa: CASSDRGRAQETQYF

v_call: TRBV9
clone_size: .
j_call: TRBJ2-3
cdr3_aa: CASSVAEGGKADTQYF

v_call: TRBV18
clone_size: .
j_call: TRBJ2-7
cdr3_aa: CASSGQGDYEQYF

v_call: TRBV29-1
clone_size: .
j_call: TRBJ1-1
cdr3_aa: CSVVRDALQRNTEAFF

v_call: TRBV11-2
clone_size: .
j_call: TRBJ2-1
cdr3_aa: CASSLHLAVAYNEQFF

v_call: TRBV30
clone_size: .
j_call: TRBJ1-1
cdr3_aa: CAWSARVNTEAFF

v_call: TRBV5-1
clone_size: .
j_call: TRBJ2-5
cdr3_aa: CASSLEQETQYF

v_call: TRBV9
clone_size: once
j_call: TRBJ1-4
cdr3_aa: CASSRTGTQDEKLFF

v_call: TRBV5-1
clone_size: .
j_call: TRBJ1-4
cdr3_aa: CASRAGQEEKLFF

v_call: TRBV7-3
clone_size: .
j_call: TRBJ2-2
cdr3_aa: CASSLGPSSSGELFF

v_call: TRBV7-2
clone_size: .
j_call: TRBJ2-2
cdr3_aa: CASSLLGGRVTGELFF

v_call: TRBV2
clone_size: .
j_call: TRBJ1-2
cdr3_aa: CASSEMGHTNYGYTF

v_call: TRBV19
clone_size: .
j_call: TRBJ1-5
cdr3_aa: CASSISQGRISNQPQHF

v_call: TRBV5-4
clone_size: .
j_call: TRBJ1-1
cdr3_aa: CASSLAGGNTEAFF

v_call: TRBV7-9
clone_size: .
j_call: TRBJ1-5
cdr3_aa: CASSLGAGPGPQHF

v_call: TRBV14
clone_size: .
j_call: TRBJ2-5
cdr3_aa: CASSQTRQGQETQYF

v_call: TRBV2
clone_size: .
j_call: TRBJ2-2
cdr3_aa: CASRGLAGSTGELFF

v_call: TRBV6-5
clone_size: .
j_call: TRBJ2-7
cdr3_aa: CASSYSWTHLTYEQYF

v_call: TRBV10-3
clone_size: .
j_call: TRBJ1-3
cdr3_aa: CAISATGQNSGNTIYF

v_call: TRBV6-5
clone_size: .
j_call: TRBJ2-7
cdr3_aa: CASSLGGVAQYEQYF

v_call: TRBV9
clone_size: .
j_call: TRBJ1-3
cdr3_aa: CASSVRQNGNTIYF

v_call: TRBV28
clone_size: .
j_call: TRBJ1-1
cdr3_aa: CASSSQGGTEAFF

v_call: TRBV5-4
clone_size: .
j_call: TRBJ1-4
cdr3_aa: CASSHQGAREKLFF

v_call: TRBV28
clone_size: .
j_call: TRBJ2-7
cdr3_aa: CASSQPPGGRYEQYF

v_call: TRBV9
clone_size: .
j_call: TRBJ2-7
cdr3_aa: CASSVGSFAGSYEQYF

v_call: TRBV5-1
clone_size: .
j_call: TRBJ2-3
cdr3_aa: CASSLSGGSTDTQYF

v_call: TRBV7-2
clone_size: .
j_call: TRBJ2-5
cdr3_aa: CASSLARAETQYF

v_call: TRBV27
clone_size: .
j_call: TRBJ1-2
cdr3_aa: CASSLWGDYGYTF

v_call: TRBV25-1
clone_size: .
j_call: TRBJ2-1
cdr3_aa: CASSAFTARDDEQFF

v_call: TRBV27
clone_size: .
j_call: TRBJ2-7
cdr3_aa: CATRLAGGPHEQYF

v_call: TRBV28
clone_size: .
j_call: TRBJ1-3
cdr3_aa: CASNTGSFSGNTIYF

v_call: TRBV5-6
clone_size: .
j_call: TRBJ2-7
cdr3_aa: CASSLNGYEQYF

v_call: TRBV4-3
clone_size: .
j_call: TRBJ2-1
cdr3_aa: CASSQNNPSYGEQFF

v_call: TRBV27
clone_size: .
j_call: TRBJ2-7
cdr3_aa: CASSTRWLAGVSSYEQYF

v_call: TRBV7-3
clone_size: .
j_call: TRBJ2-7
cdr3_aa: CASSLSPMRDGFYEQYF

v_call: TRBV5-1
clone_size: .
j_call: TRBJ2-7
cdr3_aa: CASSLDGTFSYEQYF

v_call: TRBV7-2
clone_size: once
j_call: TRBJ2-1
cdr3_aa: CASSRGPGAGDEQFF

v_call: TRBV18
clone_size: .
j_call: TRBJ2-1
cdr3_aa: CASSLGWGEQFF

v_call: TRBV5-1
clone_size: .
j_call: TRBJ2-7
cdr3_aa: CASSTGLAVPYEQYF

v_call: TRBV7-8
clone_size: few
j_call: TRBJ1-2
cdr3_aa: CASSAPPSGAKGYTF

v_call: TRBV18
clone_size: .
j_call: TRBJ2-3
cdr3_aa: CASSPGAGGPLNTQYF

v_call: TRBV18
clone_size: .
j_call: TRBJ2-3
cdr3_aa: CASSAIYGSGTDTQYF

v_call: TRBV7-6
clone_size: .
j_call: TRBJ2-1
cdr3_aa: CASSLRHGGGGHNEQFF

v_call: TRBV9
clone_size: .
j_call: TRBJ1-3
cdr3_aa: CASSPSGLSGNTIYF

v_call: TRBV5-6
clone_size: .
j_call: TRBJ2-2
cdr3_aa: CASSLYRGATYTGELFF

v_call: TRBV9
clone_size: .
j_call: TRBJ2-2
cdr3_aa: CASSAGVTGELFF

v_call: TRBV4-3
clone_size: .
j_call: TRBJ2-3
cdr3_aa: CASSHGSGQAGVTDTQYF

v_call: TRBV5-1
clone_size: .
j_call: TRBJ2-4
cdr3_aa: CASSPQPMLAKNIQYF